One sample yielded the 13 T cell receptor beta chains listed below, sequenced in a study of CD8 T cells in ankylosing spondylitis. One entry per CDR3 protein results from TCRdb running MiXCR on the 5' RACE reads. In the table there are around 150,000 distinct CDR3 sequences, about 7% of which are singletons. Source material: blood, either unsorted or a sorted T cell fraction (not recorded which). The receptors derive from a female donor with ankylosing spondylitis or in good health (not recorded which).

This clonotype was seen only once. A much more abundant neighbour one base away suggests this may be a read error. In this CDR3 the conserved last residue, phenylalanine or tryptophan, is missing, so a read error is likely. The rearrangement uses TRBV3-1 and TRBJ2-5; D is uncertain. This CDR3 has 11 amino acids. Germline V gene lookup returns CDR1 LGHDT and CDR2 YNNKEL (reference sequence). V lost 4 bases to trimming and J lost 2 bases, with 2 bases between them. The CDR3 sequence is CASSRQETQYL. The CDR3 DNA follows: TGTGCCAGCAGCCGGCAAGAGACCCAGTACTTG.

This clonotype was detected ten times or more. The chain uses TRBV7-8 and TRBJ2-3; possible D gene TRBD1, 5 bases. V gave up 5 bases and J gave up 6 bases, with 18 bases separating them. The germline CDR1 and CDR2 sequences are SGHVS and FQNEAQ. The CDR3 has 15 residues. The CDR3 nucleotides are TGTGCCAGCAGCCGGGTCAGGGCAGACGAGGATACGCAGTATTTT. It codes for CASSRVRADEDTQYF.

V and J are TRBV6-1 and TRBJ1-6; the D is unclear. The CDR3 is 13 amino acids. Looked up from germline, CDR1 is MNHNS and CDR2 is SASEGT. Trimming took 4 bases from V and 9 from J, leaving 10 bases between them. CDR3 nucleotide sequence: TGTGCCAGCAGTGGACTTTTGGGTTCACCCCTCCACTTT. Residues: CASSGLLGSPLHF.

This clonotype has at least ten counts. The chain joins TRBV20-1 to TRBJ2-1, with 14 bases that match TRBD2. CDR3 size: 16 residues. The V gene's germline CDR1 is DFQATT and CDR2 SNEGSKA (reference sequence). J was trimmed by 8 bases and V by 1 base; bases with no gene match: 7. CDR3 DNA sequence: TGCAGTGCTAGAGGTGGGACTAGCGGGGGATATGATGAGCAGTTCTTC. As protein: CSARGGTSGGYDEQFF.

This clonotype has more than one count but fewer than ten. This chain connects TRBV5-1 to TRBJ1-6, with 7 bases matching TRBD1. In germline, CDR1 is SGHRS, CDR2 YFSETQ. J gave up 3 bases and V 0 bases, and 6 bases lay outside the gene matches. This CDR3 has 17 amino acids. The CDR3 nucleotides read TGCGCCAGCAGCTTGGTTCAGGGGGGCAGCTATAATTCACCCCTCCACTTT. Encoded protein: CASSLVQGGSYNSPLHF.

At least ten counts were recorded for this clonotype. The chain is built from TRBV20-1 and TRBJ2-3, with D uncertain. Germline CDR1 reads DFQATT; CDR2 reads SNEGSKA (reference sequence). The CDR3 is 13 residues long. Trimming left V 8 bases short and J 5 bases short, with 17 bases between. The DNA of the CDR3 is TGCAGTTGGAAGATCTCTCGGGTAGATACGCAGTATTTT. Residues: CSWKISRVDTQYF.

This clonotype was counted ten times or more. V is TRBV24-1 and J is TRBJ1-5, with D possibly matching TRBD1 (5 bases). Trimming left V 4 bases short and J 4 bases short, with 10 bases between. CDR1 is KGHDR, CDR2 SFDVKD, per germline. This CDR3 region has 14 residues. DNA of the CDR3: TGTGCCACCAGTGAATACAGGTTAAATCAGCCCCAGCATTTT. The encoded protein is CATSEYRLNQPQHF.

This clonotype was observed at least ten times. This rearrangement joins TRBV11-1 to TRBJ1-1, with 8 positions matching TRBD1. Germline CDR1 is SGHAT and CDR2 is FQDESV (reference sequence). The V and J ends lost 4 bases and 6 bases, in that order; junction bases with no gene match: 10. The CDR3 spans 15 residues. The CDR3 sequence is CASSSHPGQAAEAFF. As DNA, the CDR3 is TGTGCCAGCAGCTCGCATCCGGGACAGGCGGCTGAAGCTTTCTTT.

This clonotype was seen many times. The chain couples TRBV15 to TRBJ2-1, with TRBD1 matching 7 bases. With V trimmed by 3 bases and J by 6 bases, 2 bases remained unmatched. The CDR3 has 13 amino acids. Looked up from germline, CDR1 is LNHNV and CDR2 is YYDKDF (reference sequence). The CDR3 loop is CATSSGDSNEQFF. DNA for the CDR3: TGTGCCACCAGCAGCGGGGACAGCAATGAGCAGTTCTTC.

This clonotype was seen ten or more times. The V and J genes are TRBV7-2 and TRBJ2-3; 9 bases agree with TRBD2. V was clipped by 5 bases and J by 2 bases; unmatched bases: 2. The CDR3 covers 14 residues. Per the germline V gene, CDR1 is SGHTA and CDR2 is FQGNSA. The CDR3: CASSPSGITDTQYF. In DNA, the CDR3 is TGTGCCAGCAGCCCTAGCGGGATCACAGATACGCAGTATTTT.

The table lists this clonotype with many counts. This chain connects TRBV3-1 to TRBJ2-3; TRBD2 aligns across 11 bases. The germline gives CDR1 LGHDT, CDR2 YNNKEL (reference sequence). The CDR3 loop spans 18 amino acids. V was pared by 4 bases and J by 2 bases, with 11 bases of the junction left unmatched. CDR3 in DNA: TGTGCCAGCAGCCCCACCGGGACTAGCGGAACTTCCACAGATACGCAGTATTTT. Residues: CASSPTGTSGTSTDTQYF.

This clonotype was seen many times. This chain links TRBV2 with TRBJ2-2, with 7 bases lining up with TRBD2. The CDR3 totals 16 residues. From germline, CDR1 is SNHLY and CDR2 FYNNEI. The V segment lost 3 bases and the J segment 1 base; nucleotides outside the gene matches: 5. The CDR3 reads CASSDPGLGNTGELFF. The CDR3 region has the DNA TGTGCCAGCAGTGATCCCGGACTAGGGAACACCGGGGAGCTGTTTTTT.

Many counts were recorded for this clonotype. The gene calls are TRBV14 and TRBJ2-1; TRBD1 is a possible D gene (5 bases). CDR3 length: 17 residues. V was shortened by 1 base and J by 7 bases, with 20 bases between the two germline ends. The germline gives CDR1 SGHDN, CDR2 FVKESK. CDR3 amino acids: CASSQGRLRQSTNEQFF. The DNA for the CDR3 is TGTGCCAGCAGCCAAGGTCGTTTGAGACAGAGCACGAATGAGCAGTTCTTC.